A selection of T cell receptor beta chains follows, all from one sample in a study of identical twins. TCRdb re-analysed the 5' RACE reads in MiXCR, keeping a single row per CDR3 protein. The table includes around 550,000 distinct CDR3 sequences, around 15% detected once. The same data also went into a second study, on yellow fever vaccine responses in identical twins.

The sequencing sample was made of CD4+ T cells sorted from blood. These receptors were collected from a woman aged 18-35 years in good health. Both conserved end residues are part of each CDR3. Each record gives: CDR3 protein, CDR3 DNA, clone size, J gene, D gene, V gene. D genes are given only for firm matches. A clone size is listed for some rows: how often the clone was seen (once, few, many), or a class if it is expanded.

CDR3 protein: CASSQEARIPNEKLFF; CDR3 DNA: TGCGCCAGCAGCCAAGAAGCGAGGATTCCTAATGAAAAACTGTTTTTT; clone size: few; J gene: TRBJ1-4; D gene: -; V gene: TRBV4-1
CDR3 protein: CASSRRQGGNTGELFF; CDR3 DNA: TGTGCCAGCAGCCGAAGACAGGGTGGGAACACCGGGGAGCTGTTTTTT; clone size: -; J gene: TRBJ2-2; D gene: TRBD1; V gene: TRBV6-1
CDR3 protein: CASRADGVNTDTQYF; CDR3 DNA: TGTGCCAGCAGAGCCGACGGGGTCAACACAGATACGCAGTATTTT; clone size: -; J gene: TRBJ2-3; D gene: -; V gene: TRBV2
CDR3 protein: CASSYGLRMDEQFF; CDR3 DNA: TGTGCCAGCAGCTACGGACTGCGTATGGATGAGCAGTTCTTC; clone size: many; J gene: TRBJ2-1; D gene: -; V gene: TRBV7-2
CDR3 protein: CATSDFIRGEQFF; CDR3 DNA: TGTGCCACCAGTGACTTCATCCGCGGTGAGCAGTTCTTC; clone size: -; J gene: TRBJ2-1; D gene: -; V gene: TRBV24-1
CDR3 protein: CASSLARQGLAGFHEQYF; CDR3 DNA: TGTGCCAGCAGCTTAGCTCGACAGGGACTAGCGGGATTCCACGAGCAGTACTTC; clone size: few; J gene: TRBJ2-7; D gene: TRBD2; V gene: TRBV7-8
CDR3 protein: CSEASPWGTDTQYF; CDR3 DNA: TGCAGTGAGGCTAGCCCCTGGGGAACAGATACGCAGTATTTT; clone size: few; J gene: TRBJ2-3; D gene: -; V gene: TRBV20-1
CDR3 protein: CASSLAFMTSGETQYF; CDR3 DNA: TGCGCCAGCAGCTTGGCTTTCATGACTAGCGGAGAGACCCAGTACTTC; clone size: -; J gene: TRBJ2-5; D gene: TRBD2; V gene: TRBV5-1
CDR3 protein: CASSQDRLAKSYEQYF; CDR3 DNA: TGTGCCAGCAGCCAAGACCGACTAGCGAAATCCTACGAGCAGTACTTC; clone size: many; J gene: TRBJ2-7; D gene: TRBD2; V gene: TRBV3-1
CDR3 protein: CASLRGRAYTDTQYF; CDR3 DNA: TGTGCCAGCCTCCGGGGTCGAGCCTACACAGATACGCAGTATTTT; clone size: few; J gene: TRBJ2-3; D gene: -; V gene: TRBV28
CDR3 protein: CASSQDDAGGYYEQFF; CDR3 DNA: TGTGCCAGCAGCCAAGACGACGCGGGAGGATATTATGAGCAGTTCTTC; clone size: -; J gene: TRBJ2-1; D gene: TRBD2; V gene: TRBV4-2
CDR3 protein: CASSQSGYSEAFF; CDR3 DNA: TGTGCCAGCAGCCAGTCCGGGTACAGTGAAGCTTTCTTT; clone size: few; J gene: TRBJ1-1; D gene: -; V gene: TRBV3-1
CDR3 protein: CASSQHSNQPQHF; CDR3 DNA: TGTGCCAGCAGCCAACATAGCAATCAGCCCCAGCATTTT; clone size: few; J gene: TRBJ1-5; D gene: -; V gene: TRBV11-3
CDR3 protein: CASSLQGRGRPTNEKLFF; CDR3 DNA: TGTGCCAGCAGTTTGCAAGGGCGCGGGAGACCAACTAATGAAAAACTGTTTTTT; clone size: -; J gene: TRBJ1-4; D gene: -; V gene: TRBV28
CDR3 protein: CASSVAPLASYEQYF; CDR3 DNA: TGTGCCAGCAGCGTAGCGCCCCTAGCGTCCTACGAGCAGTACTTC; clone size: few; J gene: TRBJ2-7; D gene: -; V gene: TRBV9
CDR3 protein: CASSLDYLYNEQFF; CDR3 DNA: TGTGCCAGCAGCTTAGACTACCTCTACAATGAGCAGTTCTTC; clone size: few; J gene: TRBJ2-1; D gene: -; V gene: TRBV11-3
CDR3 protein: CSVEAAGTSGEVATQYF; CDR3 DNA: TGCAGCGTTGAAGCCGCCGGGACTAGCGGGGAGGTTGCGACCCAGTACTTC; clone size: few; J gene: TRBJ2-5; D gene: TRBD2; V gene: TRBV29-1
CDR3 protein: CASSLDLDSGRHEQYF; CDR3 DNA: TGTGCCAGCAGCTTAGATCTAGATAGCGGGAGACACGAGCAGTACTTC; clone size: -; J gene: TRBJ2-7; D gene: TRBD2; V gene: TRBV11-2
CDR3 protein: CSASGGTGSEKLFF; CDR3 DNA: TGCAGTGCATCGGGCGGGACAGGGAGCGAAAAACTGTTTTTT; clone size: few; J gene: TRBJ1-4; D gene: TRBD1; V gene: TRBV20-1
CDR3 protein: CATSDPQTSGVHNEQFF; CDR3 DNA: TGTGCCACCAGTGATCCCCAGACTAGCGGGGTACACAATGAGCAGTTCTTC; clone size: few; J gene: TRBJ2-1; D gene: TRBD2; V gene: TRBV24-1
CDR3 protein: CASSQGQGGNQPQHF; CDR3 DNA: TGTGCCAGCAGCCAAGGGCAGGGGGGCAATCAGCCCCAGCATTTT; clone size: many; J gene: TRBJ1-5; D gene: TRBD1; V gene: TRBV3-1
CDR3 protein: CASRMIGGGANTGELFF; CDR3 DNA: TGTGCCAGCAGGATGATTGGGGGGGGCGCGAACACCGGGGAGCTGTTTTTT; clone size: few; J gene: TRBJ2-2; D gene: -; V gene: TRBV12-3/TRBV12-4
CDR3 protein: CASSLSGRGPDTQYF; CDR3 DNA: TGCGCCAGCAGCCTTAGCGGGAGGGGGCCCGATACGCAGTATTTT; clone size: few; J gene: TRBJ2-3; D gene: TRBD2; V gene: TRBV5-1
CDR3 protein: CASSWEDGTSIKEQYF; CDR3 DNA: TGTGCCAGCAGTTGGGAGGACGGGACTAGCATTAAAGAGCAGTACTTC; clone size: -; J gene: TRBJ2-7; D gene: TRBD2; V gene: TRBV6-8
CDR3 protein: CASSVETANTEAFF; CDR3 DNA: TGTGCCAGCAGTGTTGAGACAGCGAACACTGAAGCTTTCTTT; clone size: few; J gene: TRBJ1-1; D gene: -; V gene: TRBV6-1
CDR3 protein: CASSLGRGRPHPPEAFF; CDR3 DNA: TGTGCCAGCAGCTTGGGCAGGGGTAGGCCCCATCCCCCTGAAGCTTTCTTT; clone size: few; J gene: TRBJ1-1; D gene: -; V gene: TRBV5-8
CDR3 protein: CASSRRGNEQFF; CDR3 DNA: TGTGCCAGCAGCAGACGGGGTAATGAGCAGTTCTTC; clone size: many; J gene: TRBJ2-1; D gene: -; V gene: TRBV7-9
CDR3 protein: CASSPDAATNEKLFF; CDR3 DNA: TGTGCCAGCAGCCCGGACGCTGCAACTAATGAAAAACTGTTTTTT; clone size: few; J gene: TRBJ1-4; D gene: -; V gene: TRBV5-6
CDR3 protein: CASSGQGSDTQYF; CDR3 DNA: TGTGCCAGCAGTGGACAGGGCTCAGATACGCAGTATTTT; clone size: many; J gene: TRBJ2-3; D gene: TRBD1; V gene: TRBV6-1
CDR3 protein: CASSLEADPYEQYF; CDR3 DNA: TGTGCCAGCAGCTTGGAGGCAGATCCCTACGAGCAGTACTTC; clone size: -; J gene: TRBJ2-7; D gene: -; V gene: TRBV5-5
CDR3 protein: CAINEQPTNYGYTF; CDR3 DNA: TGTGCCATCAATGAACAGCCAACTAACTATGGCTACACCTTC; clone size: few; J gene: TRBJ1-2; D gene: -; V gene: TRBV10-3
CDR3 protein: CAISESGGAHTQYF; CDR3 DNA: TGTGCCATCAGTGAGTCGGGCGGGGCTCATACGCAGTATTTT; clone size: -; J gene: TRBJ2-3; D gene: -; V gene: TRBV10-3
CDR3 protein: CASSRTSVETQYF; CDR3 DNA: TGTGCCAGCAGCCGCACTAGCGTAGAGACCCAGTACTTC; clone size: -; J gene: TRBJ2-5; D gene: TRBD2; V gene: TRBV12-3/TRBV12-4
CDR3 protein: CASSQELQGGYGYTF; CDR3 DNA: TGCGCCAGCAGCCAAGAATTGCAGGGTGGCTATGGCTACACCTTC; clone size: -; J gene: TRBJ1-2; D gene: -; V gene: TRBV4-1
CDR3 protein: CASSLEGTGPVGANVLTF; CDR3 DNA: TGCGCCAGCAGCTTGGAAGGGACAGGACCCGTCGGGGCCAACGTCCTGACTTTC; clone size: -; J gene: TRBJ2-6; D gene: TRBD1; V gene: TRBV5-1
CDR3 protein: CAISEWLAWGGNYQPQHF; CDR3 DNA: TGTGCCATCAGTGAGTGGCTCGCGTGGGGCGGGAATTATCAGCCCCAGCATTTT; clone size: -; J gene: TRBJ1-5; D gene: -; V gene: TRBV10-3
CDR3 protein: CSASILGQTNTEAFF; CDR3 DNA: TGCAGTGCTAGTATCCTGGGACAGACGAACACTGAAGCTTTCTTT; clone size: few; J gene: TRBJ1-1; D gene: TRBD1; V gene: TRBV20-1
CDR3 protein: CASSWDIYGYTF; CDR3 DNA: TGTGCCAGCAGTTGGGACATCTATGGCTACACCTTC; clone size: -; J gene: TRBJ1-2; D gene: -; V gene: TRBV28
CDR3 protein: CASSAGTSSNTQYF; CDR3 DNA: TGCGCCAGCAGCGCGGGGACTAGCTCTAATACGCAGTATTTT; clone size: few; J gene: TRBJ2-3; D gene: TRBD2; V gene: TRBV5-1
CDR3 protein: CASSPGGGGKETQYF; CDR3 DNA: TGTGCCAGCAGTCCGGGTGGTGGCGGGAAAGAGACCCAGTACTTC; clone size: -; J gene: TRBJ2-5; D gene: -; V gene: TRBV28